This entry lists 21 T cell receptor beta chains sequenced from one sample in a study of OX40 agonist ivuxolimab in advanced cancers. Sequencing used immunoSEQ multiplex PCR; TCRdb keeps in-frame clones, though not all of them. The sample has approximately 82,000 clones; about 83% are singletons. The sequencing used CD4+ or CD8+ T cells sorted from blood, collected in a trial of the OX40 agonist ivuxolimab. The receptors shown here come from an adult with an advanced solid tumor such as melanoma, head and neck, liver or kidney cancer.

This clone appeared once. The genes are TRBV19 and TRBJ2-3; 7 positions match TRBD2. V dropped 7 bases and J dropped 5; count of bases not matched to a gene: 9. This CDR3 region has 14 residues. Germline V gives CDR1 LNHDA, CDR2 SQIVND (reference sequence). The CDR3 nucleotides read TGTGCCAGTATCCCTAGCGGAAAGGGAGATACGCAGTATTTT. It codes for CASIPSGKGDTQYF.

This chain links TRBV14 with TRBJ2-3; D unresolved. Per germline, CDR1 SGHDN and CDR2 FVKESK. CDR3 length: 15 amino acids. The ends were cut back, 0 bases at V and 1 base at J, with 8 bases in the middle. CDR3 coding DNA: TGTGCCAGCAGCCAAGACGGGCTGGGCACAGATACGCAGTATTTT. It encodes CASSQDGLGTDTQYF.

This clone was observed once. The chain has TRBV5-5 and TRBJ2-7; D is perhaps TRBD2 (6 bases). CDR3 length: 13 residues. V lost 2 bases and J 9 bases, leaving 15 bases between the germline ends. The germline V gene has CDR1 SGHKS and CDR2 YYEKEE (reference sequence). The CDR3: CASSFPGVQRQYF. DNA of the CDR3: TGTGCCAGCAGCTTCCCGGGAGTTCAAAGGCAGTACTTC.

This chain connects TRBV7-2 to TRBJ1-2; D might be TRBD1 (6 bases). There are 14 residues in the CDR3. CDR1 SGHTA and CDR2 FQGNSA come from the germline V gene. V was shortened by 1 base and J by 2 bases, with 8 bases between the two germline ends. The DNA for the CDR3 is TGTGCCAGCAGCTTAGACGGGGGCAACTATGGCTACACCTTC. Translated: CASSLDGGNYGYTF.

This clone has only one observation. The rearrangement uses TRBV19 and TRBJ2-7, with D maybe TRBD2 (6 bases). V was trimmed by 10 bases and J by 2 bases, leaving 21 bases between them. In germline, CDR1 is LNHDA, CDR2 SQIVND (reference sequence). This CDR3 has 15 residues. CDR3 region: CAKIRPLAPTYEQYF. In DNA, the CDR3 is TGTGCCAAAATCCGTCCGCTAGCGCCAACCTACGAGCAGTACTTC.

The J gene is TRBJ2-3, the V gene TRBV12-2; the DNA was not compared with TRBD2, the D call given in the table. TRBV12-2 is designated a pseudogene. The CDR3 spans 17 residues. The CDR3 reads CASRPRPTSGTTDTQYF. The CDR3 DNA follows: TGTGCAAGTCGCCCCCGGCCGACTAGCGGGACCACAGATACGCAGTATTTT.

The chain recombines TRBV6-6 with TRBJ2-3; 9 bases align to TRBD1. The CDR3 has 16 residues. Germline V gene sequence: CDR1 MNHNY, CDR2 SVGAGI (reference sequence). V gave up 2 bases and J gave up 1 base; unmatched junction bases: 4. The CDR3 DNA reads as TGTGCCAGCAGTTACCCGCGGACAGGGGGCACAGATACGCAGTATTTT. It is translated as CASSYPRTGGTDTQYF.

The rearrangement uses TRBV14 and TRBJ2-3, with D perhaps given as TRBD1 or TRBD2 (5 bases each). This CDR3 contains 12 residues. With 4 bases removed from V and 6 bases from J, the gap between germline ends came to 8 bases. Germline CDR1 is SGHDN and CDR2 is FVKESK. CDR3: CASSPGADTQYF. In nucleotides, the CDR3 is TGTGCCAGCAGCCCCGGGGCCGATACGCAGTATTTT.

This rearrangement joins TRBV5-1 to TRBJ2-7; 10 bases map to TRBD1. The J segment lost 6 bases and the V segment lost 4 bases, leaving 7 bases of the junction unmatched. The germline V gene encodes CDR1 SGHRS and CDR2 YFSETQ. This CDR3 is 14 amino acids long. The CDR3 nucleotides are TGCGCCAGCAGCGCGGGGACAGGGGCCCGCGAGCAGTACTTC. Translating it yields CASSAGTGAREQYF.

This chain connects TRBV13 to TRBJ1-1; D remains ambiguous. Germline V gene data show CDR1 as PRHDT and CDR2 as FYEKMQ (reference sequence). The CDR3 has 15 amino acids. V gave up 2 bases and J gave up 0 bases, with 10 bases separating them. CDR3 DNA: TGTGCCAGCAGCTTAATTGGACGGATGAACACTGAAGCTTTCTTT. Translating it yields CASSLIGRMNTEAFF.

This chain joins TRBV5-4 and TRBJ2-1, with D unresolved. The V gene lost 5 bases and the J gene lost 10 bases, with 16 bases spanning the gap. Germline-derived CDR1 and CDR2 are SGHNT and YYREEE (reference sequence). The CDR3 is 13 residues long. The CDR3 sequence: CASRQMKEGEQFF. DNA for the CDR3: TGTGCCAGCAGACAGATGAAAGAAGGGGAGCAGTTCTTC.

The chain has TRBV6-5 and TRBJ1-3, with TRBD1 as a possible D gene (6 bases). Trimming cost V 6 bases and J 4 bases, with 13 bases left between them. Germline V lookup: CDR1 MNHEY, CDR2 SVGAGI. The CDR3 covers 14 residues. CDR3 nucleotide sequence: TGTGCCAGCAGCGGGGGGGCAGGGGGAAACACCATATATTTT. Translated: CASSGGAGGNTIYF.

This clone was detected once. The J gene is TRBJ1-4, the V gene TRBV6-6; TRBD1 might be the D (5 bases). Trimming left V 6 bases short and J 5 bases short, with 10 bases between. This CDR3 spans 13 amino acids. Germline-derived CDR1 and CDR2 are MNHNY and SVGAGI (reference sequence). CDR3 DNA: TGTGCCAGCAGCCCGGGGCCAAATGAAAAACTGTTTTTT. Translating it yields CASSPGPNEKLFF.

The chain recombines TRBV30 with TRBJ1-2, with D unresolved. Germline V gene sequence: CDR1 GTSNPN, CDR2 SVGIG (reference sequence). V shed 3 bases and J shed 2 bases, with 13 bases lying between them. The CDR3 runs 14 residues. The CDR3 DNA sequence: TGTGCCTGGAGATGGAAGGGCGGAAACTATGGCTACACCTTC. Translation: CAWRWKGGNYGYTF.

The CDR3 DNA follows: TGCGCCAGCAGCTCAAGACAGGGGGTAAACTACGAGCAGTACTTC. It encodes CASSSRQGVNYEQYF. The J gene is TRBJ2-7, the V gene TRBV5-1; TRBD1 matches 9 bases. This CDR3 comprises 15 residues. CDR1 is SGHRS and CDR2 is YFSETQ in the germline V gene. Trimming cost V 3 bases and J 3 bases; bases outside gene matches: 7.

The rearrangement joins TRBV7-2 to TRBJ1-2; 9 nucleotides match TRBD1. Germline-derived CDR1 and CDR2 are SGHTA and FQGNSA. CDR3 length: 15 residues. The ends lost 2 bases at V and 3 bases at J; junction bases unmatched: 4. In DNA form, the CDR3 reads TGTGCCAGCAGCTTAAAGGGACAGGGTGACTATGGCTACACCTTC. It translates to CASSLKGQGDYGYTF.

The rearrangement links TRBV19 to TRBJ1-1; TRBD1 agrees at 7 bases. The CDR3 runs to 15 residues. Germline assignment: CDR1 LNHDA and CDR2 SQIVND (reference sequence). J was trimmed by 5 bases and V by 1 base; bases with no gene match: 7. CDR3 region: CASSIGPTGQTEAFF. CDR3 coding DNA: TGTGCCAGTAGTATAGGACCGACAGGGCAAACTGAAGCTTTCTTT.

The chain links TRBV19 to TRBJ1-2; 9 bases line up with TRBD1. This CDR3 contains 15 residues. V gave up 5 bases and J gave up 2 bases; unmatched junction bases: 6. Per the germline V gene, CDR1 is LNHDA and CDR2 is SQIVND (reference sequence). The CDR3 sequence: CASSVGQGNNYGYTF. CDR3 nucleotides: TGTGCCAGTAGTGTGGGACAGGGAAACAACTATGGCTACACCTTC.

V usage is TRBV25-1 and J usage is TRBJ1-2; possible D gene TRBD1, 5 bases. This CDR3 region has 13 residues. From germline, CDR1 is MGHDK and CDR2 SYGVNS. Trimming removed 1 base at V and 5 bases at J, with 8 bases between. CDR3 loop: CASSESGAYGYTF. The CDR3 bases are TGTGCCAGCAGTGAATCCGGGGCATATGGCTACACCTTC.

The genes are TRBV9 and TRBJ2-3, with TRBD2 identical over 8 bases. Germline V lookup: CDR1 SGDLS, CDR2 YYNGEE. The CDR3 sequence is 16 residues long. V was pared by 3 bases and J by 4 bases, with 10 bases of the junction left unmatched. The CDR3: CASSAFLTSAADTQYF. CDR3 sequence (DNA): TGTGCCAGCAGCGCCTTCCTGACTAGCGCGGCAGATACGCAGTATTTT.

This clone was counted a few times. DNA of the CDR3: TGTGCCAGTAGTATTGGGACGCAGGGAGATACGCAGTATTTT. It specifies CASSIGTQGDTQYF. This chain joins TRBV19 and TRBJ2-3, with D possibly called TRBD1 or TRBD2 (5 bases each). The germline V gene has CDR1 LNHDA and CDR2 SQIVND (reference sequence). V shed 3 bases and J shed 5 bases, with 12 bases lying between them. This CDR3 is built from 14 residues.